The 17 T cell receptor beta chains below were found in one sample sequenced in a study of regulatory T cells in long-lasting Graves disease. Time point specified: persistent/refractory GD, antithyroid drugs over 5 years with positive TRAb. Making the TCR library involved RNA that had been extracted from PBMCs. Libraries of TCR beta came from iRepertoire HTBI primers plus Arm-PCR of CDR3 regions. TCRdb used MiXCR to reprocess the multiplex PCR reads, holding one entry per CDR3 protein. The sample includes around 430,000 distinct CDR3 sequences, about 20% of them seen just once. The specimen comprised peripheral blood mononuclear cells (PBMCs), sampled when the disease was refractory, from a patient treated with antithyroid drugs. Source of these receptors: a female donor with Graves disease.

The sample holds many counts of this clonotype. The chain is built from TRBV12-3 or TRBV12-4 and TRBJ1-5; no clear D. This CDR3 has 12 amino acids. Trimming took off 3 bases at V and 9 bases at J, with 9 bases between the two ends. The CDR3 sequence: CASSFRLLPQHF. The CDR3 nucleotides read TGTGCCAGCAGTTTCCGTCTACTGCCCCAGCATTTT.

This clonotype was observed at least ten times. The chain links TRBV28 to TRBJ1-4, with D maybe TRBD1 (5 bases). Germline assignment: CDR1 MDHEN and CDR2 SYDVKM. The CDR3 has 14 residues. Trimming pared 11 bases from V and 8 bases from J, leaving 21 bases between. The CDR3 DNA reads as TGTGCCGGAGGTTCGACAGCGAATGGGGAAAAACTGTTTTTT. Its protein product is CAGGSTANGEKLFF.

This clonotype was recorded at least ten times. The chain couples TRBV12-3 or TRBV12-4 to TRBJ2-7; 10 bases map to TRBD2. The CDR3 loop spans 15 amino acids. V lost 6 bases, J lost 2 bases, and 7 bases stayed unmatched. This CDR3 reads CASRAQAGGTYEQYF. In DNA form, the CDR3 reads TGTGCCAGCAGGGCACAAGCGGGGGGGACCTACGAGCAGTACTTC.

This clonotype has at least ten counts. The gene calls are TRBV2 and TRBJ2-4, with unresolved D. CDR1 and CDR2 (germline): SNHLY, FYNNEI. The CDR3 loop spans 14 amino acids. Trimming pared 6 bases from V and 0 bases from J, leaving 9 bases between. The CDR3 DNA sequence: TGTGCCAGCAGCCTAATAGCAGCCAAAAACATTCAGTACTTC. The encoded protein is CASSLIAAKNIQYF.

This clonotype occurred a few times. The genes are TRBV27 and TRBJ1-2; maybe TRBD1 (6 bases). The CDR3 loop spans 16 amino acids. Trimming cost V 3 bases and J 6 bases, with 20 bases left between them. From germline, CDR1 is MNHEY and CDR2 SMNVEV (reference sequence). CDR3 bases: TGTGCCAGCAGTTTCCTCCCCCCGGGGGCGAGAGATGGCTACACCTTC. Translating gives CASSFLPPGARDGYTF.

The genes are TRBV6-6 and TRBJ2-2; TRBD1 matches at 7 bases. The CDR3 contains 17 residues. V shed 0 bases and J 4 bases; nucleotides not matched to a gene: 8. Germline V gene data show CDR1 as MNHNY and CDR2 as SVGAGI (reference sequence). The CDR3 DNA reads as TGTGCCAGCAGTTACTCGACTGTGGGACAGAGCACCGGGGAGCTGTTTTTT. It codes for CASSYSTVGQSTGELFF.

This clonotype was seen ten or more times. The chain recombines TRBV12-3 or TRBV12-4 with TRBJ2-7, with TRBD1 matching over 7 bases. J gave up 3 bases and V 8 bases, and 7 bases lay outside the gene matches. This CDR3 has 13 residues. CDR3: CASAASGGYEQYF. The CDR3 region has the DNA TGTGCCAGCGCCGCGTCAGGGGGCTACGAGCAGTACTTC.

The genes are TRBV11-1 and TRBJ2-1; D not certain. The V gene lost 4 bases and the J gene lost 4 bases, with 5 bases spanning the gap. Germline loops: CDR1 SGHAT, CDR2 FQDESV (reference sequence). This CDR3 has 12 residues. CDR3 residues: CASSWLYNEQFF. The DNA for the CDR3 is TGTGCCAGCAGCTGGTTGTACAATGAGCAGTTCTTC.

This clonotype was detected only a few times. The CDR3 spells CASSPRVGFPNEKLFF. The CDR3 DNA sequence: TGTGCCAGCAGCCCTAGGGTGGGGTTTCCTAATGAAAAACTGTTTTTT. The V and J genes are TRBV7-8 and TRBJ1-4; D gene ambiguous. The CDR3 covers 16 residues. V was pared by 5 bases and J by 3 bases, with 16 bases between. Germline lookup yields CDR1 SGHVS and CDR2 FQNEAQ.

The table lists this clonotype with many counts. The chain is built from TRBV24-1 and TRBJ2-2; TRBD1 matches 8 bases. V lost 5 bases to trimming and J lost 8 bases; unmatched junction nucleotides: 6. The germline CDR1 and CDR2 sequences are KGHDR and SFDVKD. CDR3 length: 14 amino acids. CDR3 in amino acids: CATSARGRGGELFF. The CDR3 nucleotides read TGTGCCACCAGTGCCAGGGGGCGTGGGGGGGAGCTGTTTTTT.

This chain's CDR3 is CASKPGARTEAFF. The DNA of the CDR3 is TGTGCCAGCAAGCCCGGGGCGAGGACTGAAGCTTTCTTT. The J gene is TRBJ1-1, the V gene TRBV6-1; possibly TRBD1 for D (5 bases). The CDR3 consists of 13 residues. The V and J ends lost 7 bases and 5 bases respectively, with 14 bases between them. Germline V gives CDR1 MNHNS, CDR2 SASEGT.

This chain links TRBV29-1 with TRBJ2-5; D gene uncertain. The CDR3 covers 11 residues. Trimming took 5 bases from V and 1 from J, leaving 5 bases between them. Germline V gene data show CDR1 as SQVTM and CDR2 as ANQGSEA. CDR3 bases: TGCAGCGTTCACGCCCAAGAGACCCAGTACTTC. Its protein product is CSVHAQETQYF.

The chain is built from TRBV7-3 and TRBJ2-1; 7 positions agree with TRBD2. The CDR3 runs to 17 residues. V lost 0 bases to trimming and J lost 7 bases; unmatched junction nucleotides: 12. Germline values: CDR1 SGHTA, CDR2 FQGTGA. The CDR3 nucleotides are TGTGCCAGCAGCTTAACGGTGGCGGTAGGACTAGTAAATGAGCAGTTCTTC. Protein: CASSLTVAVGLVNEQFF.

V is TRBV20-1 and J is TRBJ1-4, with D perhaps matching TRBD1 (5 bases). The CDR3 contains 14 residues. V lost 2 bases to trimming and J lost 2 bases, with 9 bases between them. Germline loops: CDR1 DFQATT, CDR2 SNEGSKA (reference sequence). The CDR3 loop is CSARRAGTNEKLFF. For the CDR3, the DNA is TGCAGTGCTAGACGGGCAGGGACTAATGAAAAACTGTTTTTT.

This clonotype has only a few counts. This chain joins TRBV19 and TRBJ2-7; a possible D gene is TRBD1 (6 bases). Germline CDR1 is LNHDA and CDR2 is SQIVND (reference sequence). This CDR3 has 15 residues. V lost 5 bases and J lost 2, with 16 bases in between. The CDR3 sequence: CASSAQQGEPYEQYF. CDR3 DNA: TGTGCCAGTAGTGCCCAACAGGGAGAGCCCTACGAGCAGTACTTC.

This clonotype was observed a few times. The rearrangement joins TRBV9 to TRBJ1-1; tentatively, D is TRBD1 (6 bases). CDR1 and CDR2 from the germline V gene are SGDLS and YYNGEE. The CDR3 length is 13 residues. The V end was cut by 3 bases, the J end by 4 bases, with 10 bases between. Here the CDR3 reads CASSGGGFTEAFF. The CDR3 DNA is TGTGCCAGCAGCGGAGGGGGGTTCACTGAAGCTTTCTTT.

This clonotype was counted ten times or more. The rearrangement links TRBV6-1 to TRBJ2-6; D is undetermined. Germline V CDR1 and CDR2: MNHNS, SASEGT. V dropped 6 bases and J dropped 4 bases, with 16 bases sitting between them. This CDR3 contains 16 residues. The CDR3 here is CASSGLASLGANVLTF. The DNA for the CDR3 is TGTGCCAGCAGCGGCCTCGCCTCGCTGGGGGCCAACGTCCTGACTTTC.